Listed below are T cell receptor beta chains from one sample, sequenced in a study of cytomegalovirus exposure and HLA in healthy donors. This table comes from immunoSEQ multiplex PCR, and its TCRdb copy is limited to in-frame clones, with some not included. The sample shows fewer than 350,000 clones, 70% to 90% of them seen only once. Input material: PBMCs. The receptors stem from a woman aged 18-29 years in good health and CMV-seronegative. Both conserved end residues are part of each CDR3.

j_gene: TRBJ2-1
v_gene: TRBV23-1
CDR3aa: CASSSIGLAGRNEQFF

j_gene: TRBJ2-7
v_gene: TRBV5-6
CDR3aa: CASSLTDYEQYF

j_gene: TRBJ2-5
v_gene: TRBV2
CDR3aa: CASRGPRSLQETQYF

j_gene: TRBJ2-7
v_gene: TRBV29-1
CDR3aa: CSVVGDPREQYF

j_gene: TRBJ2-5
v_gene: TRBV7-8
CDR3aa: CASSSTRTGETQYF

j_gene: TRBJ1-2
v_gene: TRBV9
CDR3aa: CASSARSPGTGGDSPGYTF

j_gene: TRBJ1-5
v_gene: TRBV5-6
CDR3aa: CASSLWDWSNQPQHF

j_gene: TRBJ2-1
v_gene: TRBV2
CDR3aa: CASSGGFKQFF

j_gene: TRBJ2-3
v_gene: TRBV6-6
CDR3aa: CASSYSWRVTDTQYF

j_gene: TRBJ2-1
v_gene: TRBV19
CDR3aa: CASSTSTNYNEQFF

j_gene: TRBJ2-7
v_gene: TRBV5-1
CDR3aa: CASRSGLAIHEQYF

j_gene: TRBJ2-7
v_gene: TRBV4-1
CDR3aa: CASSQAILAGGRNEQYF

j_gene: TRBJ1-5
v_gene: TRBV28
CDR3aa: CASTLPAGSNQPQHF

j_gene: TRBJ1-2
v_gene: TRBV9
CDR3aa: CASSVGLSGYTF

j_gene: TRBJ2-1
v_gene: TRBV11-2
CDR3aa: CASSLKGQRSYNEQFF

j_gene: TRBJ2-7
v_gene: TRBV7-6
CDR3aa: CASSLGFTNVGYEQYF

j_gene: TRBJ1-1
v_gene: TRBV7-9
CDR3aa: CASSPQQGSTEAFF

j_gene: TRBJ1-2
v_gene: TRBV10-3
CDR3aa: CAIRETGGYGYTF

j_gene: TRBJ1-2
v_gene: TRBV4-1
CDR3aa: CASSHVGGSYGYTF

j_gene: TRBJ1-4
v_gene: TRBV19
CDR3aa: CASSRVNEKLFF

j_gene: TRBJ2-3
v_gene: TRBV5-6
CDR3aa: CASSFGGSKTDTQYF

j_gene: TRBJ2-7
v_gene: TRBV5-1
CDR3aa: CASSSRGDEQYF

j_gene: TRBJ2-2
v_gene: TRBV2
CDR3aa: CASRGDAGELFF

j_gene: TRBJ1-1
v_gene: TRBV6-1
CDR3aa: CASTLIGGTEAFF

j_gene: TRBJ2-3
v_gene: TRBV9
CDR3aa: CASSVAGTSGRASTDTQYF

j_gene: TRBJ2-3
v_gene: TRBV5-1
CDR3aa: CASSLGTSGLARRRTDTQYF

j_gene: TRBJ2-3
v_gene: TRBV7-2
CDR3aa: CASSPSRWRLYSTDTQYF

j_gene: TRBJ2-1
v_gene: TRBV9
CDR3aa: CASSVGLTVYNEQFF

j_gene: TRBJ2-7
v_gene: TRBV28
CDR3aa: CASSLHRSTYEQYF

j_gene: TRBJ2-7
v_gene: TRBV6-1
CDR3aa: CASSELPGQGSYEQYF

j_gene: TRBJ1-2
v_gene: TRBV11-2
CDR3aa: CASSYRGRGRAGYTF

j_gene: TRBJ2-3
v_gene: TRBV5-1
CDR3aa: CATYGQGRDTQYF

j_gene: TRBJ1-6
v_gene: TRBV30
CDR3aa: CAWSVSLWDRRPYNSPLHF

j_gene: TRBJ1-1
v_gene: TRBV25-1
CDR3aa: CASRPPGGTEAFF

j_gene: TRBJ2-4
v_gene: TRBV6-5
CDR3aa: CASSYLPGTGKNIQYF

j_gene: TRBJ2-7
v_gene: TRBV27
CDR3aa: CASSLTSRQGRIQPPYEQYF

j_gene: TRBJ2-3
v_gene: TRBV6-5
CDR3aa: CATSKGATQYF

j_gene: TRBJ2-3
v_gene: TRBV28
CDR3aa: CASSISGSTDTQYF

j_gene: TRBJ2-1
v_gene: TRBV5-1
CDR3aa: CASSLAPGSYNEQFF

j_gene: TRBJ2-1
v_gene: TRBV5-1
CDR3aa: CASSLGLAGEQFF

j_gene: TRBJ1-5
v_gene: TRBV28
CDR3aa: CASSYGRGVGKQPQHF

j_gene: TRBJ2-7
v_gene: TRBV5-6
CDR3aa: CASRDRDRGNEQYF

j_gene: TRBJ2-7
v_gene: TRBV15
CDR3aa: CATSLPSPGQFYEQYF

j_gene: TRBJ2-1
v_gene: TRBV27
CDR3aa: CASSRTTGTTEGEQFF

j_gene: TRBJ1-2
v_gene: TRBV28
CDR3aa: CASSPQGSYGYTF

j_gene: TRBJ1-2
v_gene: TRBV14
CDR3aa: CASSPRQGGYTF

j_gene: TRBJ2-1
v_gene: TRBV27
CDR3aa: CASSLGLAGFNEQFF

j_gene: TRBJ1-3
v_gene: TRBV9
CDR3aa: CASSKYTGSGNTIYF